These 24 T cell receptor beta chains came from one sample sequenced in a study of blood T cell repertoires in COVID-19. Generated by immunoSEQ multiplex PCR, the TCRdb table keeps only in-frame clones and is missing some. The table records over 250,000 clones, 80% to 90% of them present only once. Sequencing was carried out using peripheral blood. Receptors originate from a woman between 45 and 65 years old who had recovered from COVID-19.

V is TRBV18 and J is TRBJ2-1; D is undetermined. Germline V CDR1 and CDR2: KGHSH, LQKENI. The CDR3 length is 15 residues. Trimming left V 3 bases short and J 1 base short, with 10 bases between. The CDR3 spells CASSPGSRSYNEQFF. For the CDR3, the DNA is TGTGCCAGCTCACCCGGTTCCCGTTCCTACAATGAGCAGTTCTTC.

This clone appeared once. The rearrangement joins TRBV6-5 to TRBJ2-5; the D is unclear. The V gene lost 6 bases and the J gene lost 2 bases, with 10 bases spanning the gap. The CDR3 is 13 residues long. Germline V gene data show CDR1 as MNHEY and CDR2 as SVGAGI. In DNA, the CDR3 is TGTGCCAGCAGCCCCGTGGAGCAAGAGACCCAGTACTTC. Amino acids: CASSPVEQETQYF.

This clone is a singleton in its sample. The chain combines TRBV12-3 or TRBV12-4 with TRBJ1-2; unclear D gene. V lost 4 bases and J lost 4, with 10 bases in between. There are 13 residues in the CDR3. For the CDR3, the DNA is TGTGCCAGCAGTTCGGGTGGCAGCTATGGCTACACCTTC. Translating it yields CASSSGGSYGYTF.

This clone was seen once. The J gene is TRBJ1-2, the V gene TRBV10-3, with 9 positions matching TRBD1. The CDR3 loop spans 15 amino acids. Germline lookup yields CDR1 ENHRY and CDR2 SYGVKD. V lost 4 bases to trimming and J lost 2 bases; unmatched junction nucleotides: 5. CDR3 sequence: CAISGGQGQNYGYTF. CDR3 nucleotides: TGTGCCATCAGTGGGGGACAGGGTCAAAACTATGGCTACACCTTC.

The gene calls are TRBV5-1 and TRBJ1-1; D gene unclear. The CDR3 is made up of 13 amino acids. Looked up from germline, CDR1 is SGHRS and CDR2 is YFSETQ. The ends were cut back, 9 bases at V and 0 bases at J, with 12 bases in the middle. The CDR3 DNA sequence: TGCGCCACCCAATCTGAGATGAACACTGAAGCTTTCTTT. Translating gives CATQSEMNTEAFF. Filled out from reference TRBV5-1 and TRBJ1-1, the complete variable domain reads KAGVTQTPRYLIKTRGQQVTLSCSPISGHRSVSWYQQTPGQGLQFLFEYFSETQRNKGNFPGRFSGRQFSNSRSEMNVSTLELGDSALYLCATQSEMNTEAFFGQGTRLTVV.

A word on this clone: A much larger clone differs by one base, so this may be a read error. The sample contains more than one DNA sequence encoding this CDR3. The CDR3 nucleotides read TGTGCCAGCAGTTTTTCGGGGGTTAATGAAAAACTGTTTTTT. This sequence encodes CASSFSGVNEKLFF. The rearrangement links TRBV27 to TRBJ1-4; weak D call: TRBD1 (5 bases). V was shortened by 3 bases and J by 4 bases, with 9 bases between the two germline ends. Germline V gene data show CDR1 as MNHEY and CDR2 as SMNVEV (reference sequence). This CDR3 comprises 14 residues.

This clone was recorded many times. The J gene is TRBJ2-1, the V gene TRBV30; D uncertain. Trimming pared 0 bases from V and 11 bases from J, leaving 8 bases between. The CDR3 is 11 residues long. Germline V gives CDR1 GTSNPN, CDR2 SVGIG (reference sequence). The CDR3 is CAWSVSVKQFF. DNA of the CDR3: TGTGCCTGGAGTGTCTCAGTGAAGCAGTTCTTC.

As to this clone: Its ends do not fully match the called genes, so a read error is possible. The chain carries TRBV6-2 or TRBV6-3 and TRBJ2-3, with a possible D match to TRBD1 (6 bases). CDR3 size: 11 residues. The germline CDR1 and CDR2 sequences are MNHEY and SVGEGT. The chain's CDR3 is CASSYRDIMNF. For the CDR3, the DNA is TGTGCCAGCAGTTATAGGGACATAATGAATTTT.

The chain joins TRBV5-4 to TRBJ1-5; 7 positions match TRBD1. There are 16 residues in the CDR3. Germline values: CDR1 SGHNT, CDR2 YYREEE (reference sequence). The V segment lost 4 bases and the J segment 3 bases; nucleotides outside the gene matches: 10. The CDR3 DNA reads TGTGCCAGCAGCCTGGGGCGACAGGGACCCAATCAGCCCCAGCATTTT. It specifies CASSLGRQGPNQPQHF.

This chain joins TRBV28 and TRBJ2-4; possible D gene TRBD1, 6 bases. V gave up 6 bases and J gave up 9 bases, with 15 bases separating them. The CDR3 is 13 amino acids. The germline gives CDR1 MDHEN, CDR2 SYDVKM. The DNA of the CDR3 is TGTGCCAGCAGACTACAGGGAGACGGCATTCAGTACTTC. Protein: CASRLQGDGIQYF.

This clone showed up just once. V is TRBV18 and J is TRBJ2-5; 7 nucleotides align to TRBD1. The CDR3 spans 15 residues. Germline assignment: CDR1 KGHSH and CDR2 LQKENI. V trimming: 5 bases; J trimming: 0 bases; junction bases outside the gene matches: 6. The chain's CDR3 is CASSVRQGNQETQYF. CDR3 DNA: TGTGCCAGCTCAGTGCGACAGGGCAACCAAGAGACCCAGTACTTC.

This chain joins TRBV7-8 and TRBJ2-4; TRBD1 matches 8 bases. Germline loops: CDR1 SGHVS, CDR2 FQNEAQ. J lost 0 bases, V lost 4 bases, and 5 bases had no gene match. The CDR3 totals 16 residues. CDR3 sequence reads: CASSSGQGLAKNIQYF. The CDR3 DNA reads TGTGCCAGCAGCTCCGGACAGGGACTAGCCAAAAACATTCAGTACTTC.

The V and J genes are TRBV10-2 and TRBJ1-2, with 10 nucleotides matching TRBD1. V lost 4 bases to trimming and J lost 4 bases; unmatched junction nucleotides: 0. The CDR3 covers 13 residues. Germline CDR1 is WSHSY and CDR2 is SAAADI. The CDR3 protein is CASSGQGAYGYTF. As DNA, the CDR3 is TGCGCCAGCAGTGGACAGGGGGCCTATGGCTACACCTTC.

This chain links TRBV27 with TRBJ2-2; 9 bases are shared with TRBD2. J lost 7 bases, V lost 3 bases, and 6 bases had no gene match. The CDR3 totals 15 residues. Germline-derived CDR1 and CDR2 are MNHEY and SMNVEV (reference sequence). The CDR3 bases are TGTGCCAGCAGTTTGCGCGGGAGGGGCTTCGGGGAGCTGTTTTTT. Amino acids: CASSLRGRGFGELFF.

The chain combines TRBV9 with TRBJ2-5; 9 bases align to TRBD1. Germline CDR1 reads SGDLS; CDR2 reads YYNGEE. The CDR3 has 15 residues. Germline trimming cut 5 bases from V and 4 bases from J; bases unmatched to any gene: 9. DNA of the CDR3: TGTGCCAGCAGGTCCCCGGGACAGGGCACAGAGACCCAGTACTTC. Its protein is CASRSPGQGTETQYF. Filled out from reference TRBV9 and TRBJ2-5, the complete variable domain reads DSGVTQTPKHLITATGQRVTLRCSPRSGDLSVYWYQQSLDQGLQFLIQYYNGEERAKGNILERFSAQQFPDLHSELNLSSLELGDSALYFCASRSPGQGTETQYFGPGTRLLVL.

The rearrangement links TRBV4-3 to TRBJ2-7, with 7 nucleotides matching TRBD2. This CDR3 region has 16 residues. The germline gives CDR1 LGHNA, CDR2 YSLEER. The V gene end was trimmed by 0 bases and the J gene end by 2 bases; junction bases not matched to a gene: 7. The CDR3: CASSQDPPSGAYEQYF. The CDR3 DNA reads as TGCGCCAGCAGCCAAGATCCGCCTAGCGGAGCCTACGAGCAGTACTTC.

This chain joins TRBV18 and TRBJ2-1; 9 nucleotides align to TRBD1. The J segment lost 10 bases and the V segment lost 5 bases, leaving 12 bases of the junction unmatched. The CDR3 has 15 residues. CDR1 KGHSH and CDR2 LQKENI come from the germline V gene. The CDR3, as DNA: TGTGCCAGCTCAGCTGGGACAGGGAGTGCACAAGAGCAGTTCTTC. Encoded protein: CASSAGTGSAQEQFF.

V and J are TRBV6-2 or TRBV6-3 and TRBJ2-3; D may be TRBD2 (6 bases). The germline V gene encodes CDR1 MNHEY and CDR2 SVGEGT. The CDR3 is 15 residues long. V was shortened by 5 bases and J by 2 bases, with 14 bases between the two germline ends. CDR3 amino acids: CASSLGGTYTDTQYF. The CDR3 nucleotides read TGTGCCAGCAGTCTTGGGGGGACTTACACAGATACGCAGTATTTT.

The chain combines TRBV24-1 with TRBJ1-5; a weak D match, TRBD1 (6 bases). The germline V gene encodes CDR1 KGHDR and CDR2 SFDVKD. V was pared by 7 bases and J by 7 bases, with 19 bases between. The CDR3 runs to 15 residues. CDR3 nucleotide sequence: TGTGCCACCAGCGGGGGGCTCCATCGGGACCAGCCCCAGCATTTT. It yields the protein CATSGGLHRDQPQHF.

The rearrangement joins TRBV6-5 to TRBJ2-7; perhaps TRBD2 as D (6 bases). V lost 4 bases and J lost 4, with 11 bases in between. Looked up from germline, CDR1 is MNHEY and CDR2 is SVGAGI. CDR3 length equals 13 residues. DNA for the CDR3: TGTGCCAGCAGTTTACTCGGGAGATACGAGCAGTACTTC. It translates to CASSLLGRYEQYF.

The chain recombines TRBV14 with TRBJ2-2; TRBD1 is a possible D gene (6 bases). The germline V gene has CDR1 SGHDN and CDR2 FVKESK. V was pared by 1 base and J by 5 bases, with 14 bases between. There are 16 residues in the CDR3. CDR3 DNA: TGTGCCAGCAGCCAAGCCCCACCAACAGGGACCGGGGAGCTGTTTTTT. It is translated as CASSQAPPTGTGELFF. The variable domain in full, completed from reference TRBV14 and TRBJ2-2, reads EAGVTQFPSHSVIEKGQTVTLRCDPISGHDNLYWYRRVMGKEIKFLLHFVKESKQDESGMPNNRFLAERTGGTYSTLKVQPAELEDSGVYFCASSQAPPTGTGELFFGEGSRLTVL.

The chain links TRBV18 to TRBJ1-4; D gene ambiguous. The CDR3 sequence is 11 residues long. CDR1 KGHSH and CDR2 LQKENI come from the germline V gene. V lost 3 bases to trimming and J lost 10 bases, with 6 bases between them. CDR3 protein: CASSPHLKLFF. The CDR3, as DNA: TGTGCCAGCTCACCTCATTTAAAACTGTTTTTT.

The chain combines TRBV7-2 with TRBJ2-1; 8 bases line up with TRBD2. This CDR3 has 15 amino acids. V was clipped by 6 bases and J by 7 bases; unmatched bases: 11. Germline values: CDR1 SGHTA, CDR2 FQGNSA. The CDR3 spells CASRKGLGGGNEQFF. CDR3 nucleotides: TGTGCCAGCAGGAAGGGACTAGGGGGGGGGAATGAGCAGTTCTTC.

As to this clone: The same CDR3 arises from other DNA sequences in this sample as well. The chain recombines TRBV4-3 with TRBJ2-2; no firm D call. CDR1 and CDR2 (germline): LGHNA, YSLEER. Trimming removed 4 bases from V and 1 base from J, with 10 bases in between. The CDR3 contains 15 residues. CDR3 sequence reads: CASSLNSVNTGELFF. The CDR3 region has the DNA TGCGCCAGCAGCCTTAACAGTGTGAACACCGGGGAGCTGTTTTTT.